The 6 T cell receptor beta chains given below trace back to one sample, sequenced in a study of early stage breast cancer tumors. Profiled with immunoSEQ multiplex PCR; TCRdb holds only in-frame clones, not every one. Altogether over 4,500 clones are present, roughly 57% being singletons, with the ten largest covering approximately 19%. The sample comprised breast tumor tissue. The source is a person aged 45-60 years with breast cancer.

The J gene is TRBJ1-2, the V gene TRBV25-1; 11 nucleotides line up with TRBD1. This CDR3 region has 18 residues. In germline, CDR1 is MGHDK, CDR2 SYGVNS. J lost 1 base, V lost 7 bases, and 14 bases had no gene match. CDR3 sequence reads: CASTPNAGTGGRNYGYTF. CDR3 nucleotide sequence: TGTGCCAGCACGCCCAACGCTGGGACAGGGGGACGTAACTATGGCTACACCTTC.

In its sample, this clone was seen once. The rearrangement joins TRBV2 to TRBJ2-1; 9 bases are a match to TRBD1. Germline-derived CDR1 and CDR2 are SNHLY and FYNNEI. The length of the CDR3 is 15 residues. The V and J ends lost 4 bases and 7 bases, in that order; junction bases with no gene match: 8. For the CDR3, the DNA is TGTGCCAGCAGTGGATATGGGACAGGGTATAATGAGCAGTTCTTC. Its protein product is CASSGYGTGYNEQFF. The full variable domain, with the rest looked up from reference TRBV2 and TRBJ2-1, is EPEVTQTPSHQVTQMGQEVILRCVPISNHLYFYWYRQILGQKVEFLVSFYNNEISEKSEIFDDQFSVERPDGSNFTLKIRSTKLEDSAMYFCASSGYGTGYNEQFFGPGTRLTVL.

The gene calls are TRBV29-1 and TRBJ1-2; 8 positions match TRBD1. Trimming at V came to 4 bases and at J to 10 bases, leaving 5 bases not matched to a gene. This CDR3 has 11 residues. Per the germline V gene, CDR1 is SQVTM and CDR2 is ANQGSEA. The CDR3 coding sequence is TGCAGCGTTGGAGGACAGGGACTCTACACCTTC. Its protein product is CSVGGQGLYTF.

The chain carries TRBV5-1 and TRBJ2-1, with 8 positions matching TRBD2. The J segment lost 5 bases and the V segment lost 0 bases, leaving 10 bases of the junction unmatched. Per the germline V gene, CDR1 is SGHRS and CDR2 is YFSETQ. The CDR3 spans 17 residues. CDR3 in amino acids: CASSLGLAGTKNNEQFF. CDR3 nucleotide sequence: TGCGCCAGCAGCTTGGGGTTAGCGGGGACCAAAAACAATGAGCAGTTCTTC.

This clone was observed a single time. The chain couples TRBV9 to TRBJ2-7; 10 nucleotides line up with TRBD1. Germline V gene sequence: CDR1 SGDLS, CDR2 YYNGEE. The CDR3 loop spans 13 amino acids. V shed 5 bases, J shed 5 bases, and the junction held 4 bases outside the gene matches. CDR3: CASSPGTGDEQYV. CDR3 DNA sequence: TGTGCCAGCAGTCCCGGGACAGGGGACGAGCAGTACGTC.

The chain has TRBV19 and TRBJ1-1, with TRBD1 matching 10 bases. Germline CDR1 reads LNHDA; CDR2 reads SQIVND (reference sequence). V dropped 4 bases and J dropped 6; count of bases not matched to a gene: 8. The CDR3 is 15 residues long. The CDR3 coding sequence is TGTGCCAGTAGTAAGGTGGCGGGGACAGGGGCTGAAGCTTTCTTT. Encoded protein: CASSKVAGTGAEAFF.